This T cell receptor beta chain was obtained from a study of blood T cell repertoires in COVID-19. This CDR3 spans 14 amino acids. Trimming took off 5 bases at V and 6 bases at J, with 13 bases between the two ends. Germline values: CDR1 SGHNT, CDR2 YENEEA. Sequencing was performed with immunoSEQ multiplex PCR; in TCRdb, only in-frame clones are kept and a portion is missing. The table shows 84,000 or so clones, with approximately 80% occurring only once. Source material: peripheral blood. The receptor was isolated from a woman older than 75 with acute or convalescent COVID-19. The chain links TRBV11-3 to TRBJ2-2; D remains ambiguous. This CDR3 is CASSPQNGAGELFF. CDR3 nucleotides: TGTGCCAGCAGCCCACAGAATGGCGCCGGGGAGCTGTTTTTT.